This T cell receptor beta chain was captured in a study of metastatic and nonmetastatic thyroid tumors. The wider study: The authors compared repertoires across blood and tumor or nodule tissue from malignant and benign thyroid patients.

Study findings and constraints: A significant increase in TCR beta diversity was reportedly seen in malignant thyroid tumors relative to benign nodules, in blood and tumor.

The V segment lost 4 bases and the J segment 11 bases; nucleotides outside the gene matches: 6. This CDR3 comprises 12 residues. CDR1 and CDR2 (germline): LNHDA, SQIVND (reference sequence). Prior to thyroid surgery, none of the patients had received any treatment. Source study methods: The distant-metastasis classifier for papillary thyroid cancer was built from CDR3 differences across clinicopathological groups. TCRdb re-called clones via MiXCR from the PCR reads. These V and J calls rely on TCRdb rather than the paper's analysis. The repertoire holds about 69,000 clones, with approximately 15% as singletons. This clone has a count of ten or more. The antigen is not known.

The receptor comes from a male donor with papillary thyroid cancer or a benign thyroid nodule (not recorded which). Some clones in this sample may be carry-over from other donors' samples. Material: blood. The rearrangement uses TRBV19 and TRBJ1-1; 8 bases are shared with TRBD1. The chain's CDR3 is CASSTEQGVAFF. The CDR3 DNA sequence: TGTGCCAGTAGTACTGAACAGGGGGTGGCTTTCTTT.